The next 8 T cell receptor beta chains were all read from a single sample in a study of cytomegalovirus exposure and HLA in healthy donors. Here immunoSEQ multiplex PCR was the method, and the copy in TCRdb shows in-frame clones only, minus some. The repertoire holds 100,000 to 120,000 clones, about 94% seen once, with 0.67% in the top ten. Sequences were obtained from PBMCs. Every receptor here comes from a woman aged 18-35 years in good health and CMV-seronegative.

V usage is TRBV5-4 and J usage is TRBJ2-7; a weak D match, TRBD2 (5 bases). Trimming removed 2 bases at V and 5 bases at J, with 11 bases between. CDR3 size: 13 residues. CDR1 and CDR2 (germline): SGHNT, YYREEE (reference sequence). The CDR3 sequence is CASSFRGADEQYF. The CDR3 DNA sequence: TGTGCCAGCAGCTTTCGGGGTGCGGACGAGCAGTACTTC.

The chain combines TRBV7-6 with TRBJ1-3; 9 bases are a match to TRBD1. The germline V gene has CDR1 SGHVS and CDR2 FNYEAQ. This CDR3 contains 18 residues. With 4 bases clipped from V and 2 bases from J, the junction kept 12 bases outside the gene matches. The CDR3 region has the DNA TGTGCCAGCAGCTATCGACCGGGACAGGGTACGACTGGAAACACCATATATTTT. Translating gives CASSYRPGQGTTGNTIYF.

This clone appeared a single time. The CDR3: CASSAGGKLYNQPQHF. For the CDR3, the DNA is TGTGCCAGCAGTGCCGGAGGGAAATTGTACAATCAGCCCCAGCATTTT. The genes are TRBV6-1 and TRBJ1-5, with D unresolved. The germline V gene has CDR1 MNHNS and CDR2 SASEGT. V was clipped by 4 bases and J by 3 bases, with 16 bases between them. This CDR3 contains 16 residues.

The chain joins TRBV4-3 to TRBJ2-7, with 7 bases lining up with TRBD1. Germline V CDR1 and CDR2: LGHNA, YSLEER. V gave up 3 bases and J gave up 1 base; unmatched junction bases: 3. This CDR3 is 14 amino acids long. CDR3 sequence: CASSQGRGSYEQYF. As DNA, the CDR3 is TGCGCCAGCAGCCAGGGCAGGGGGTCCTACGAGCAGTACTTC.

In nucleotides, the CDR3 is TGTGCCTGGAGTGTACAGAGGGTGGGAGCTTTCTTT. Its protein product is CAWSVQRVGAFF. The chain uses TRBV30 and TRBJ1-1; D gene unclear. Germline-derived CDR1 and CDR2 are GTSNPN and SVGIG (reference sequence). The CDR3 length is 12 residues. Trimming left V 0 bases short and J 10 bases short, with 12 bases between.

The chain carries TRBV18 and TRBJ2-3; no firm D call. This CDR3 is built from 11 residues. The V end was cut by 5 bases, the J end by 5 bases, with 5 bases between. Germline V lookup: CDR1 KGHSH, CDR2 LQKENI. Here the CDR3 reads CASSGQDTQYF. As DNA, the CDR3 is TGTGCCAGCTCAGGGCAAGATACGCAGTATTTT.

The rearrangement uses TRBV4-1 and TRBJ1-1; a weak D match, TRBD1 (6 bases). Germline V gene data show CDR1 as MGHRA and CDR2 as YSYEKL. The ends were cut back, 4 bases at V and 1 base at J, with 16 bases in the middle. This CDR3 spans 16 amino acids. The CDR3: CASSPKSQGENTEAFF. As DNA, the CDR3 is TGCGCCAGCAGCCCAAAATCACAGGGAGAGAACACTGAAGCTTTCTTT.

V and J are TRBV28 and TRBJ1-1; TRBD1 matches 7 bases. Germline V gene data show CDR1 as MDHEN and CDR2 as SYDVKM. V lost 3 bases, J lost 0 bases, and 7 bases stayed unmatched. The CDR3 runs 16 residues. CDR3 protein: CASSFFMGQMNTEAFF. CDR3 coding DNA: TGTGCCAGCAGTTTCTTCATGGGACAGATGAACACTGAAGCTTTCTTT.